This T cell receptor (beta chain) appears in the sequencing data of a study of CD8 T cells in Susac syndrome. The CDR3 totals 14 residues. V lost 8 bases, J lost 2 bases, and 4 bases stayed unmatched. The germline CDR1 and CDR2 sequences are SGHRS and YFSETQ. CD8+ and CD4+ T cells circulating in blood were sequenced for TCR beta. Relapsing-remitting disease, either stable or active, was present in the multiple sclerosis controls, who were treatment-naive patients. Bulk CD8+ and CD4+ cells came from magnetic negative isolation; CD8+ TEMRA by FACS. It was with random hexamers that 0.5 to 1 ug RNA was reverse transcribed. Multiplex PCR with immunoSEQ amplified the TCR beta CDR3 across 54 Vbeta and 13 Jbeta. One entry per CDR3 protein results from TCRdb running MiXCR on the immunoSEQ multiplex PCR reads. This table has 100,000 to 150,000 distinct CDR3 sequences, approximately 94% appearing once.

The J gene is TRBJ2-3, the V gene TRBV5-1; TRBD2 matches at 11 bases. The clonotype comes from a human donor with multiple sclerosis. The specimen was CD4+ T cells from PBMCs. The CDR3 DNA sequence: TGCGCCAGTTTAGCGGGGGGGCCCACAGATACGCAGTATTTT. It encodes CASLAGGPTDTQYF.